The 22 T cell receptor beta chains listed next were all sequenced from one sample in a study of blood T cell repertoires in COVID-19. Data came from immunoSEQ multiplex PCR; TCRdb stores just in-frame clones and leaves some out. Here the sample spans nearly 350,000 clones, around nine tenths being singletons. The specimen was peripheral blood. The receptors come from a woman aged 65 to 85 with COVID-19, enrolled during active disease.

The chain couples TRBV7-3 to TRBJ2-1; 8 bases are a match to TRBD1. The germline gives CDR1 SGHTA, CDR2 FQGTGA. With V trimmed by 6 bases and J by 2 bases, 6 bases remained unmatched. CDR3 length: 15 amino acids. CDR3 region: CASRLQGGTYNEQFF. The CDR3 DNA sequence: TGTGCCAGCAGGCTACAGGGGGGCACCTACAATGAGCAGTTCTTC.

The CDR3 loop is CASRGDRAVGYTF. The CDR3, as DNA: TGTGCCAGCAGGGGGGACAGGGCGGTTGGCTACACCTTC. J is TRBJ1-2 and V is TRBV2; 9 bases align to TRBD1. The CDR3 contains 13 residues. The germline CDR1 and CDR2 sequences are SNHLY and FYNNEI. V shed 6 bases, J shed 7 bases, and the junction held 6 bases outside the gene matches. Based on the CDR3 plus reference TRBV2 and TRBJ1-2, the full variable domain is EPEVTQTPSHQVTQMGQEVILRCVPISNHLYFYWYRQILGQKVEFLVSFYNNEISEKSEIFDDQFSVERPDGSNFTLKIRSTKLEDSAMYFCASRGDRAVGYTFGSGTRLTVV.

The chain links TRBV15 to TRBJ1-2; D gene uncertain. V lost 1 base and J lost 6, with 12 bases in between. Germline CDR1 is LNHNV and CDR2 is YYDKDF (reference sequence). The CDR3 is made up of 14 amino acids. CDR3 residues: CATSRGAWADGYTF. CDR3 sequence (DNA): TGTGCCACCAGCAGAGGGGCCTGGGCCGATGGCTACACCTTC.

The chain combines TRBV9 with TRBJ1-5, with D tentatively TRBD1 (5 bases). V lost 0 bases and J 5 bases, leaving 12 bases between the germline ends. CDR1 and CDR2 (germline): SGDLS, YYNGEE. The CDR3 totals 15 residues. CDR3 coding DNA: TGTGCCAGCAGCGTAGGAGCAGGGTTAGATCAGCCCCAGCATTTT. It encodes CASSVGAGLDQPQHF.

The genes are TRBV6-5 and TRBJ1-1, with 7 bases matching TRBD1. V lost 6 bases to trimming and J lost 4 bases; unmatched junction nucleotides: 8. The CDR3 has 14 amino acids. The germline V gene encodes CDR1 MNHEY and CDR2 SVGAGI. The CDR3 region is CASSLTGDGTEAFF. The CDR3 DNA sequence: TGTGCCAGCAGCCTAACAGGGGACGGCACTGAAGCTTTCTTT.

The chain couples TRBV24-1 to TRBJ2-3; TRBD1 aligns across 7 bases. Germline CDR1 reads KGHDR; CDR2 reads SFDVKD. Unmatched junction bases numbered 13, after V lost 2 bases and J lost 3 bases. The CDR3 consists of 18 residues. The CDR3 coding sequence is TGTGCCACCAGTGATTGGATACTTGACAGGGAAGGGACAGATACGCAGTATTTT. Translated: CATSDWILDREGTDTQYF.

J is TRBJ1-2 and V is TRBV10-3; D remains ambiguous. The CDR3 covers 13 residues. Per the germline V gene, CDR1 is ENHRY and CDR2 is SYGVKD. Trimming stripped 4 bases from V and 8 bases from J, with 14 bases between. CDR3 nucleotides: TGTGCCATCAGTGGTTCCGGGTTCGAGGGCTACACCTTC. Amino acid sequence: CAISGSGFEGYTF.

This chain links TRBV2 with TRBJ1-1; a possible D gene is TRBD1 (5 bases). Germline lookup yields CDR1 SNHLY and CDR2 FYNNEI. The CDR3 consists of 14 residues. V lost 0 bases, J lost 5 bases, and 10 bases lay in between. This chain's CDR3 is CASSEAAGETEAFF. The CDR3 bases are TGTGCCAGCAGTGAAGCGGCGGGGGAAACTGAAGCTTTCTTT.

J is TRBJ1-2 and V is TRBV9; D uncertain. This CDR3 has 15 residues. CDR1 SGDLS and CDR2 YYNGEE come from the germline V gene. Trimming removed 0 bases at V and 0 bases at J, with 9 bases between. The CDR3 DNA is TGTGCCAGCAGCGTAGAGGCGGCTCCTAACTATGGCTACACCTTC. Residues: CASSVEAAPNYGYTF.

The chain is built from TRBV24-1 and TRBJ2-1, with 7 bases matching TRBD1. This CDR3 spans 14 amino acids. Germline CDR1 and CDR2: KGHDR and SFDVKD. The junction had 5 bases not matched to a gene; V was cut back by 2 bases and J by 8 bases. CDR3 in DNA: TGTGCCACCAGTGATTGGGGACAGTCGGATGAGCAGTTCTTC. Translating it yields CATSDWGQSDEQFF.

The J gene is TRBJ1-3, the V gene TRBV5-1; maybe TRBD1 (5 bases). The CDR3 consists of 15 residues. Trimming removed 6 bases at V and 2 bases at J, with 15 bases between. Germline-derived CDR1 and CDR2 are SGHRS and YFSETQ. CDR3 loop: CASTPSRDAGNTIYF. The CDR3 region has the DNA TGCGCCAGCACCCCGAGCAGGGATGCTGGAAACACCATATATTTT.

The chain uses TRBV10-3 and TRBJ2-3; 9 bases are shared with TRBD2. Germline V gene sequence: CDR1 ENHRY, CDR2 SYGVKD. This CDR3 region has 15 residues. The V gene end was trimmed by 0 bases and the J gene end by 4 bases; junction bases not matched to a gene: 2. CDR3 sequence (DNA): TGTGCCATCAGTGAGTCAGCGGGGGGCTCAGATACGCAGTATTTT. This encodes CAISESAGGSDTQYF.

V usage is TRBV23-1 and J usage is TRBJ1-4, with 9 bases matching TRBD1. TRBV23-1 is marked as an open reading frame, function uncertain. The CDR3 totals 13 residues. V lost 8 bases and J lost 3; bases outside the gene matches: 1. CDR3 sequence: CASRTGANEKLFF. The CDR3 DNA follows: TGCGCCAGCCGGACAGGGGCTAATGAAAAACTGTTTTTT.

The CDR3 sequence: CASSEYGVNEQFF. The CDR3 coding sequence is TGTGCCAGCAGTGAGTACGGGGTGAATGAGCAGTTCTTC. V usage is TRBV2 and J usage is TRBJ2-1; the D gene is possibly TRBD2 (5 bases). CDR1 is SNHLY and CDR2 is FYNNEI in the germline V gene. The CDR3 runs to 13 residues. Trimming took off 3 bases at V and 7 bases at J, with 10 bases between the two ends.

Here the CDR3 reads CASSPAMRYTDTQYF. The CDR3 DNA reads as TGTGCCAGCAGCCCCGCCATGCGTTACACAGATACGCAGTATTTT. The chain employs TRBV28 and TRBJ2-3; D unclear. V dropped 6 bases and J dropped 2 bases, with 15 bases sitting between them. CDR1 is MDHEN, CDR2 SYDVKM, per germline. The length of the CDR3 is 15 residues.

The rearrangement joins TRBV28 to TRBJ1-3, with TRBD1 as a possible D gene (6 bases). The CDR3 totals 14 residues. Germline CDR1 and CDR2: MDHEN and SYDVKM. Trimming took 3 bases from V and 8 from J, leaving 14 bases between them. CDR3 loop: CASSLGNRADTIYF. The CDR3 nucleotides read TGTGCCAGCAGTTTGGGGAACAGGGCGGACACCATATATTTT. The full variable domain, in which reference TRBV28 and TRBJ1-3 provide the parts outside the CDR3, is DVKVTQSSRYLVKRTGEKVFLECVQDMDHENMFWYRQDPGLGLRLIYFSYDVKMKEKGDIPEGYSVSREKKERFSLILESASTNQTSMYLCASSLGNRADTIYFGEGSWLTVV.

The chain combines TRBV10-1 with TRBJ2-7; 9 nucleotides line up with TRBD2. V was clipped by 5 bases and J by 2 bases; unmatched bases: 4. Germline V gives CDR1 WNHNN, CDR2 SYGVQD (reference sequence). The CDR3 sequence is 14 residues long. DNA of the CDR3: TGCGCCAGCAGTTCTAGCGGGGCAGCCTACGAGCAGTACTTC. It encodes CASSSSGAAYEQYF.

This clone is a singleton in its sample. The rearrangement joins TRBV7-8 to TRBJ2-1, with TRBD2 matching 13 bases. Looked up from germline, CDR1 is SGHVS and CDR2 is FQNEAQ. The length of the CDR3 is 16 residues. V dropped 0 bases and J dropped 7; count of bases not matched to a gene: 3. CDR3 region: CASSLAGTSGENEQFF. CDR3 DNA sequence: TGTGCCAGCAGCTTAGCAGGGACTAGCGGGGAGAATGAGCAGTTCTTC.

The rearrangement joins TRBV2 to TRBJ2-3; 9 bases are shared with TRBD2. The V and J ends lost 8 bases and 1 base, in that order; junction bases with no gene match: 1. The CDR3 contains 13 residues. Germline V CDR1 and CDR2: SNHLY, FYNNEI. The CDR3, as DNA: TGTGCCAGCGTAGCGGGGGGCACAGATACGCAGTATTTT. Encoded protein: CASVAGGTDTQYF.

The rearrangement joins TRBV9 to TRBJ1-5, with 7 bases identical to TRBD1. This CDR3 is built from 18 residues. Looked up from germline, CDR1 is SGDLS and CDR2 is YYNGEE. V lost 3 bases to trimming and J lost 3 bases; unmatched junction nucleotides: 15. CDR3 DNA sequence: TGTGCCAGCAGCGAAGGCTACAGGGGAACGGGGTACAATCAGCCCCAGCATTTT. The encoded protein is CASSEGYRGTGYNQPQHF.

The V call is TRBV7-8, the J call TRBJ1-5, with a tentative D call TRBD1 (5 bases). The CDR3 has 17 residues. Germline lookup yields CDR1 SGHVS and CDR2 FQNEAQ. Deletions cut 7 bases from V and 1 base from J, with 20 bases between. Here the CDR3 reads CASNLGGVGDSNQPQHF. The CDR3 region has the DNA TGTGCCAGCAACCTAGGAGGGGTGGGAGACAGCAATCAGCCCCAGCATTTT.

The gene calls are TRBV27 and TRBJ2-3, with a possible D match to TRBD2 (6 bases). Trimming shortened V by 3 bases and J by 5 bases, and 15 bases separated the two germline ends. This CDR3 comprises 15 residues. Germline V lookup: CDR1 MNHEY, CDR2 SMNVEV (reference sequence). CDR3 sequence (DNA): TGTGCCAGCAGTTTCCGGGGCGGGGCTAGAGATACGCAGTATTTT. Its protein product is CASSFRGGARDTQYF.